The entry below describes one TCR beta chain. Profiling relied on immunoSEQ multiplex PCR, and the TCRdb table lists in-frame clones only, not all of them. The table lists 200,000 or so clones, roughly 88% of them singletons. Germline CDR1 reads MNHNY; CDR2 reads SVGAGI (reference sequence). With 0 bases removed from V and 0 bases from J, the gap between germline ends came to 11 bases. This CDR3 comprises 16 residues. The sample is drawn from a study of blood T cell repertoires in COVID-19. Overall study context: Italy, Spain and the United States were the sources of the convalescent and acute COVID-19 samples.

This receptor was obtained from a man aged 35 to 55 who had recovered from COVID-19. J is TRBJ1-2 and V is TRBV6-6; D perhaps matches TRBD1 (5 bases). Sequenced sample: peripheral blood. CDR3 sequence: CASSYSGRQANYGYTF. The CDR3 DNA reads TGTGCCAGCAGTTACTCGGGGCGGCAGGCTAACTATGGCTACACCTTC.